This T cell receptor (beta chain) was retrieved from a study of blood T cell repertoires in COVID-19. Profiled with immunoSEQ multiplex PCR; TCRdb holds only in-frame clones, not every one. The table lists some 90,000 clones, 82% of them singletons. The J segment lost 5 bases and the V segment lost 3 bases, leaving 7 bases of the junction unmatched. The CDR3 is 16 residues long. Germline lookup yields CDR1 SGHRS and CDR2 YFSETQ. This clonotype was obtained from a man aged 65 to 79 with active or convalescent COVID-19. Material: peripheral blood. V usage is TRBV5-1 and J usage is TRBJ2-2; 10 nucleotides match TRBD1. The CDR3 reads CASSSYGTGVTGELFF. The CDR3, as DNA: TGCGCCAGCAGCTCATACGGGACAGGGGTTACCGGGGAGCTGTTTTTT.